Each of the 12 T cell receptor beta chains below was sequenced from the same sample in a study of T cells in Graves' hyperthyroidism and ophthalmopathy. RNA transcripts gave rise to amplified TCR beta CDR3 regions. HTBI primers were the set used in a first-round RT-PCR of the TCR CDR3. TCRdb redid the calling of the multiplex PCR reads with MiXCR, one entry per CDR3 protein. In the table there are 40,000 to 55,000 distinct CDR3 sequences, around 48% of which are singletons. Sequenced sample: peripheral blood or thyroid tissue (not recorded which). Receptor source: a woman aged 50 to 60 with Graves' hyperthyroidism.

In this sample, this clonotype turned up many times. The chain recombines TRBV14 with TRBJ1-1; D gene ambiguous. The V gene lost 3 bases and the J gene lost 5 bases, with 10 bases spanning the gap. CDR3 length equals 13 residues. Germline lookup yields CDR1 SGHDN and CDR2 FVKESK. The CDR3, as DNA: TGTGCCAGCAGCCAGGGTGTGCGGACTGAAGCTTTCTTT. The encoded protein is CASSQGVRTEAFF.

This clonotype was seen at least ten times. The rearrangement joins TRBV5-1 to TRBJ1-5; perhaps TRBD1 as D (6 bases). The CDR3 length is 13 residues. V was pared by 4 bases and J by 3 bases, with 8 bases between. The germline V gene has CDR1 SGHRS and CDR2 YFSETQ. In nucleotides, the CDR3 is TGCGCCAGCAGCAGGGGGGCCAATCAGCCCCAGCATTTT. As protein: CASSRGANQPQHF.

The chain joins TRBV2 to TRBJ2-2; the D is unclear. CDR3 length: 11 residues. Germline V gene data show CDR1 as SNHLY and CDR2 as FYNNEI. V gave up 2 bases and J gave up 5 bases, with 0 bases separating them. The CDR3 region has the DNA TGTGCCAGCAGTGAAACCGGGGAGCTGTTTTTT. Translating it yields CASSETGELFF.

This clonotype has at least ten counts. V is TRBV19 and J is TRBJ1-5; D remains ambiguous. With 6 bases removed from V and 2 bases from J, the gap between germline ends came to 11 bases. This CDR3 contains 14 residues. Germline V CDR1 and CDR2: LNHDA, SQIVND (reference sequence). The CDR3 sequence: CASSTGIRNQPQHF. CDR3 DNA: TGTGCCAGTAGCACCGGGATCCGCAATCAGCCCCAGCATTTT. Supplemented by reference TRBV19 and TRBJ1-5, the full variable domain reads DGGITQSPKYLFRKEGQNVTLSCEQNLNHDAMYWYRQDPGQGLRLIYYSQIVNDFQKGDIAEGYSVSREKKESFPLTVTSAQKNPTAFYLCASSTGIRNQPQHFGDGTRLSIL.

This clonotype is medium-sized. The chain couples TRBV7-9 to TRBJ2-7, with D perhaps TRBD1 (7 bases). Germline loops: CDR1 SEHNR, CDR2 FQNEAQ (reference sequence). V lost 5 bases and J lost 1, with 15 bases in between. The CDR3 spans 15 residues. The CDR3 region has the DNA TGTGCCAGCAGCGCGCGGGACAGATCATCCTACGAGCAGTACTTC. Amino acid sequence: CASSARDRSSYEQYF.

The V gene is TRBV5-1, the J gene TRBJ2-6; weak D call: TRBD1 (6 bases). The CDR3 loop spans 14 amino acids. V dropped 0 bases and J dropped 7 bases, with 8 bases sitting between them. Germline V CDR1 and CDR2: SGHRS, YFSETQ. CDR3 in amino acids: CASSLATGANVLTF. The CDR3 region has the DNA TGCGCCAGCAGCTTGGCGACAGGAGCCAACGTCCTGACTTTC.

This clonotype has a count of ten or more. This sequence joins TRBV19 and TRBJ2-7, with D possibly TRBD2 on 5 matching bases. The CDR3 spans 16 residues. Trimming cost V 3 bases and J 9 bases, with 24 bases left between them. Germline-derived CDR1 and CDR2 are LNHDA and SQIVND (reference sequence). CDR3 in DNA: TGTGCCAGTAGTATTACCTTCCGGACTCGGATCCCGGCGCAGTACTTC. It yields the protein CASSITFRTRIPAQYF.

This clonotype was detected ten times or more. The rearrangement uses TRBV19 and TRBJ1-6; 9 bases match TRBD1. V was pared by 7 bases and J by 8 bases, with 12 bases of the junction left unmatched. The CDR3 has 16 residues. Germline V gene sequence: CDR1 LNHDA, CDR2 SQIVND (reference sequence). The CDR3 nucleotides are TGTGCCAGTACTCCCGGGACAGGGTATTTTGATTCACCCCTCCACTTT. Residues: CASTPGTGYFDSPLHF.

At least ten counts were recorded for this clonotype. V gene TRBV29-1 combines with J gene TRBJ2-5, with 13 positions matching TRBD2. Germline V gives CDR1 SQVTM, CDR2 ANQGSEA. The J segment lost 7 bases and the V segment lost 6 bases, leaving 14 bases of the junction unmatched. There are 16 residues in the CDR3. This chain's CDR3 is CSVAKGLAGVSGTQYF. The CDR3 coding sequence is TGCAGCGTCGCCAAAGGACTAGCGGGAGTCTCGGGGACCCAGTACTTC.

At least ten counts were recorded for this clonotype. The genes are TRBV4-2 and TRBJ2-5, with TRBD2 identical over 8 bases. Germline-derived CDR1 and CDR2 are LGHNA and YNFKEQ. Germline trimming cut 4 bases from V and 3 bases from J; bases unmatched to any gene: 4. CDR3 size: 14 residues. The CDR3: CASSPSGSEETQYF. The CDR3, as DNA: TGTGCCAGCAGCCCAAGCGGGAGTGAAGAGACCCAGTACTTC.

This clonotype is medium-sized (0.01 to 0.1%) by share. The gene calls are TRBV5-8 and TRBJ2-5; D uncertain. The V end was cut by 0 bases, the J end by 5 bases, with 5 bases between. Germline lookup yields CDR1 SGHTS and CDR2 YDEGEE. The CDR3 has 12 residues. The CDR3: CASSLDRETQYF. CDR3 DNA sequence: TGTGCCAGCAGCTTGGATCGGGAGACCCAGTACTTC.

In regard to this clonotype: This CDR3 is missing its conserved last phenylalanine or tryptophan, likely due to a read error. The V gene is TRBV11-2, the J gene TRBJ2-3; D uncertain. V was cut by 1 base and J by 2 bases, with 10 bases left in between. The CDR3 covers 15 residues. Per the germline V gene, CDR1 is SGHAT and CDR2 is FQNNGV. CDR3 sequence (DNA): TGTGCCAGCAGCTTAGCCCCCGTTTACACAGATACGCAGTATCTT. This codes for CASSLAPVYTDTQYL.